One and the same sample provided the 5 T cell receptor beta chains below, sequenced in a study of blood T cell repertoires in COVID-19. Some clones are missing from TCRdb's copy, which holds only in-frame ones; the method was immunoSEQ multiplex PCR. The data show over 80,000 clones, with about 86% seen just once and about a sixth held by the top ten. Input material: peripheral blood. These receptors came from a woman aged 55-69 years with acute or convalescent COVID-19.

This chain links TRBV7-2 with TRBJ1-4; D unclear. This CDR3 is built from 14 residues. V was clipped by 7 bases and J by 3 bases, with 12 bases between them. Looked up from germline, CDR1 is SGHTA and CDR2 is FQGNSA. The CDR3 DNA reads TGTGCCAGCACCAAATCGGGGTCTAATGAAAAACTGTTTTTT. Its translation is CASTKSGSNEKLFF.

This clone appeared a single time. This chain connects TRBV11-3 to TRBJ1-1; 7 bases map to TRBD1. The CDR3 length is 15 residues. J lost 4 bases, V lost 2 bases, and 7 bases had no gene match. Looked up from germline, CDR1 is SGHNT and CDR2 is YENEEA. The DNA of the CDR3 is TGTGCCAGCAGCTTATCGACAGGGTCGGGCACTGAAGCTTTCTTT. Its translation: CASSLSTGSGTEAFF.

This chain joins TRBV6-1 and TRBJ2-2, with 7 bases aligning to TRBD2. V trimming: 5 bases; J trimming: 1 base; junction bases outside the gene matches: 4. This CDR3 has 15 amino acids. Germline CDR1 and CDR2: MNHNS and SASEGT. The CDR3 coding sequence is TGTGCCAGCAGTTCGGGGGGTGGGAACACCGGGGAGCTGTTTTTT. Its translation is CASSSGGGNTGELFF.

The gene calls are TRBV30 and TRBJ2-7; a weak D match, TRBD2 (5 bases). There are 12 residues in the CDR3. CDR1 is GTSNPN, CDR2 SVGIG, per germline (reference sequence). With 5 bases removed from V and 5 bases from J, the gap between germline ends came to 13 bases. The CDR3 nucleotides read TGTGCCTGGGCTCCAAGGGAGCACGAGCAGTACTTC. Amino acid sequence: CAWAPREHEQYF. Variable domain in full (rest from reference TRBV30 and TRBJ2-7): SQTIHQWPATLVQPVGSPLSLECTVEGTSNPNLYWYRQAAGRGLQLLFYSVGIGQISSEVPQNLSASRPQDRQFILSSKKLLLSDSGFYLCAWAPREHEQYFGPGTRLTVT.

The chain uses TRBV4-3 and TRBJ2-1; 9 positions match TRBD2. The germline CDR1 and CDR2 sequences are LGHNA and YSLEER. The CDR3 extends over 17 amino acids. V gave up 10 bases and J gave up 3 bases; unmatched junction bases: 16. Here the CDR3 DNA reads TGCGCCATCCTACTTAGATTATGCGGGGGGGACTACAATGAGCAGTTCTTC. Its translation: CAILLRLCGGDYNEQFF.